This T cell receptor beta chain is drawn from a study of blood T cell repertoires in COVID-19. Study as a whole: PBMCs, B-cell-depleted T cells, or T cells were the source of the cDNA or gDNA that made up the material.

Method: immunoSEQ multiplex PCR; TCRdb's copy keeps in-frame clones and lacks some. The repertoire has a few hundred thousand clones, about nine tenths of them found once; the top ten carry about 4%. Germline V gives CDR1 SGHNT, CDR2 YYREEE (reference sequence). V dropped 3 bases and J dropped 9; count of bases not matched to a gene: 15. The CDR3 runs 15 residues. This clone was recorded a few times. What was sequenced was PBMCs or T cells enriched from blood (not recorded which). The sequence was obtained from a man in his thirties or forties who had recovered from COVID-19. The chain uses TRBV5-4 and TRBJ2-7; 7 nucleotides align to TRBD2. Here the CDR3 reads CASSSGLVTPYSQYF. The CDR3 DNA sequence: TGTGCCAGCAGCTCCGGACTAGTCACCCCATACTCGCAGTACTTC.